What follows is one TCR beta chain and its context. Sequencing was performed with immunoSEQ multiplex PCR; in TCRdb, only in-frame clones are kept and a portion is missing. The sample lists 65,000 to 80,000 clones, approximately 82% occurring once. The data stem from a study of blood T cell repertoires in COVID-19. Across the study: The origin of the acute and convalescent COVID-19 samples was the United States, Italy and Spain. Sources were T cells, B-cell-depleted T cells, or PBMCs; the material itself was cDNA or gDNA.

V lost 2 bases to trimming and J lost 6 bases, with 6 bases between them. Germline CDR1 LGHDT, CDR2 YNNKEL (reference sequence). The CDR3 loop spans 12 amino acids. Specimen: peripheral blood. The receptor was derived from a human donor in a cohort sampled during active COVID-19. The chain uses TRBV3-1 (or the pseudogene TRBV3-2) and TRBJ2-3; unclear D gene. CDR3 amino acids: CASSQFGDTQYF. The CDR3 region has the DNA TGTGCCAGCAGCCAATTCGGGGATACGCAGTATTTT.